Listed below are T cell receptor beta chains from one sample, sequenced in a study of blood T cell repertoires in COVID-19. Sequencing was performed with immunoSEQ multiplex PCR; in TCRdb, only in-frame clones are kept and a portion is missing. Of under 300,000 clones in the sample, under 90% were seen once. Sequenced material: PBMCs or T cells enriched from blood (not recorded which). The receptor set was obtained from a woman in her fifties or sixties who had recovered from COVID-19. Each CDR3 is given with its conserved first and last residue. D genes are given only for firm matches. Only part of the rows carry a size: once, few, many, or a class if the clone is expanded.

cdr3_aa,cdr3_nt,v_call,clone_size,j_call,d_call
CAIAREGGETQYF,TGTGCCATCGCTCGAGAAGGGGGAGAGACCCAGTACTTC,TRBV10-3,.,TRBJ2-5,.
CASEDSRSYNSPLHF,TGTGCCAGCGAGGACAGCCGCTCCTATAATTCACCCCTCCACTTT,TRBV28,.,TRBJ1-6,.
CASSPRQGNSSPLHF,TGTGCCAGCAGCCCCAGACAGGGGAATAGCTCACCCCTCCACTTT,TRBV9,.,TRBJ1-6,TRBD1
CASTRSLAGIYEQYF,TGTGCCAGCACCCGCTCTCTAGCGGGAATCTACGAGCAGTACTTC,TRBV28,.,TRBJ2-7,TRBD2
CASSLLQGANEKLFF,TGTGCCAGCAGTCTCTTGCAGGGGGCAAATGAAAAACTGTTTTTT,TRBV27,.,TRBJ1-4,TRBD1
CASSLRLRTAGYNEQFF,TGTGCCAGCAGCTTGAGGTTACGTACAGCCGGATACAATGAGCAGTTCTTC,TRBV5-5,once,TRBJ2-1,.
CASSLLQGVGTEAFF,TGTGCCAGCAGTTTATTACAGGGGGTTGGCACTGAAGCTTTCTTT,TRBV28,.,TRBJ1-1,TRBD1
CASTLGWQGAGELFF,TGTGCCAGCACCCTCGGGTGGCAGGGGGCCGGGGAGCTGTTTTTT,TRBV7-9,.,TRBJ2-2,TRBD1
CASKRDTYNSPLHF,TGTGCCAGTAAAAGGGACACGTATAATTCACCCCTCCACTTT,TRBV19,.,TRBJ1-6,.
CATSRVLQDEAFF,TGTGCCACCAGCAGAGTTCTGCAGGATGAAGCTTTCTTT,TRBV15,.,TRBJ1-1,.
CAILPGTGYTGELFF,TGTGCCATCCTCCCGGGGACAGGGTATACCGGGGAGCTGTTTTTT,TRBV30,.,TRBJ2-2,TRBD1
CASSLKQGLYQETQYF,TGTGCCAGCAGCTTGAAACAGGGGTTGTACCAAGAGACCCAGTACTTC,TRBV5-6,.,TRBJ2-5,TRBD1
CASSPKGGAASPLHF,TGTGCCAGTAGTCCTAAAGGCGGGGCCGCGTCACCCCTCCACTTT,TRBV19,.,TRBJ1-6,.
CASSLETRRQGYTGYTF,TGTGCCAGCAGCTTAGAAACCCGCCGCCAGGGCTACACGGGCTACACCTTC,TRBV11-3,.,TRBJ1-2,.
CASSTRDRADEQYF,TGTGCCAGCTCAACAAGAGACAGGGCGGACGAGCAGTACTTC,TRBV18,few,TRBJ2-7,TRBD1
CASSISPTSGEQEIPLYGYTF,TGTGCCAGTAGTATCAGCCCCACCTCGGGGGAGCAGGAGATTCCGCTCTATGGCTACACCTTC,TRBV19,.,TRBJ1-2,.
CASSLSGDQPQHF,TGTGCCAGCAGCTTATCAGGGGATCAGCCCCAGCATTTT,TRBV7-9,.,TRBJ1-5,.
CASSLLQRGGMGTEAFF,TGTGCCAGCAGTTTACTCCAGAGGGGGGGGATGGGAACTGAAGCTTTCTTT,TRBV28,.,TRBJ1-1,.
CASSPGVGAALVNTEAFF,TGTGCCAGCAGCCCAGGAGTAGGGGCCGCATTAGTGAACACTGAAGCTTTCTTT,TRBV9,.,TRBJ1-1,.
CASSSDPGTFPYEQYF,TGTGCCAGCAGTTCCGACCCCGGGACTTTCCCCTACGAGCAGTACTTC,TRBV28,.,TRBJ2-7,.
CASSLAGTGYQPQHF,TGCGCCAGCAGCTTGGCCGGGACAGGGTATCAGCCCCAGCATTTT,TRBV5-1,once,TRBJ1-5,TRBD1
CSASQVAGAHEQYF,TGCAGTGCTAGTCAGGTAGCGGGAGCCCACGAGCAGTACTTC,TRBV20-1,.,TRBJ2-7,TRBD2
CASSQTPADRGRVF,TGCGCCAGCAGCCAAACACCCGCGGACAGGGGCCGAGTCTTC,TRBV4-1,.,TRBJ1-2,TRBD1
CASSSGPETYNEQFF,TGCGCCAGCAGCTCAGGGCCAGAAACCTACAATGAGCAGTTCTTC,TRBV5-1,.,TRBJ2-1,.
CASSFGEPLEAFF,TGTGCCAGCAGTTTTGGAGAGCCCCTTGAAGCTTTCTTT,TRBV12-3/TRBV12-4,.,TRBJ1-1,.
CASSRALDRAETQYF,TGTGCCAGCAGCCGAGCCCTAGACAGGGCGGAGACCCAGTACTTC,TRBV5-4,.,TRBJ2-5,TRBD1
CATSDSRGGGTEAFF,TGTGCCACCAGTGATTCTAGGGGCGGGGGCACTGAAGCTTTCTTT,TRBV24-1,.,TRBJ1-1,.
CASSYSTGVSPLHF,TGTGCCAGCAGTTACTCAACAGGGGTTTCACCCCTCCACTTT,TRBV6-5,once,TRBJ1-6,TRBD1
CAWTPGGYGYTF,TGTGCCTGGACCCCAGGAGGGTATGGCTACACCTTC,TRBV30,once,TRBJ1-2,.
CASSPRTGTMVYGYTF,TGTGCCAGCAGCCCTAGGACAGGGACGATGGTCTATGGCTACACCTTC,TRBV7-9,once,TRBJ1-2,TRBD1
CASSFHGDTEAFF,TGCGCCAGCAGCTTTCATGGAGACACTGAAGCTTTCTTT,TRBV5-1,few,TRBJ1-1,.
CASSLGGGQPQHF,TGTGCCAGCAGCTTAGGGGGAGGACAGCCCCAGCATTTT,TRBV11-2,once,TRBJ1-5,.
CASSEGAGLPEQYF,TGTGCCAGCAGTGAAGGGGCGGGACTCCCCGAGCAGTACTTC,TRBV6-1,.,TRBJ2-7,.
CASSFYDMNTEAFF,TGTGCCAGCAGCTTCTATGACATGAACACTGAAGCTTTCTTT,TRBV7-9,once,TRBJ1-1,.
CASSVTGGHGYTF,TGTGCCAGCAGTGTAACAGGGGGCCATGGCTACACCTTC,TRBV2,.,TRBJ1-2,TRBD1
CASSLGQAHNEQFF,TGCGCCAGCAGCTTGGGTCAGGCCCACAATGAGCAGTTCTTC,TRBV5-1,.,TRBJ2-1,.
CASSYSQVQGTGELFF,TGTGCCAGCAGTTACTCCCAAGTCCAGGGCACCGGGGAGCTGTTTTTT,TRBV6-5,few,TRBJ2-2,.
CASRRERTGELFF,TGCGCCAGCAGACGGGAGAGGACCGGGGAGCTGTTTTTT,TRBV5-1,.,TRBJ2-2,.
CASRGRGGPGNEQFF,TGTGCCAGCAGAGGGCGCGGGGGGCCGGGCAATGAGCAGTTCTTC,TRBV2,.,TRBJ2-1,TRBD2
CASSPELGGSYEQYF,TGTGCCAGCAGCCCCGAGTTGGGGGGATCCTACGAGCAGTACTTC,TRBV11-2,.,TRBJ2-7,.
CASSLEGVAKNIQYF,TGTGCCAGCAGCCTAGAGGGGGTAGCCAAAAACATTCAGTACTTC,TRBV9,few,TRBJ2-4,.
CASSPWAHNSNQPQHF,TGTGCCAGCTCACCTTGGGCCCATAATAGCAATCAGCCCCAGCATTTT,TRBV18,once,TRBJ1-5,.